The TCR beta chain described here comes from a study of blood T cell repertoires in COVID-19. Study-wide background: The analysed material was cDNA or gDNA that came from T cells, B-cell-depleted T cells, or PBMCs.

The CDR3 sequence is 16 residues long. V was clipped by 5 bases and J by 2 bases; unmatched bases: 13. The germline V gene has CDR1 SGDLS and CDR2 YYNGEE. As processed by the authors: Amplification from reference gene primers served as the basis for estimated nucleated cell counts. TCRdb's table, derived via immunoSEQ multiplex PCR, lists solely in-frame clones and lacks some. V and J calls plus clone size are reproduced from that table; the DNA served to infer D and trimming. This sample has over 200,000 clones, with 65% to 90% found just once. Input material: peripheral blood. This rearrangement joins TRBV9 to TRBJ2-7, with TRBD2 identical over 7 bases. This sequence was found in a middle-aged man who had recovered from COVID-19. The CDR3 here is CASSEGASGETYEQYF. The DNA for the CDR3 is TGTGCCAGCAGTGAAGGAGCTAGCGGAGAAACCTACGAGCAGTACTTC.